Below are 12 T cell receptor beta chains sequenced from a single sample in a study of OX40 agonist ivuxolimab in advanced cancers. The assay was immunoSEQ multiplex PCR, and TCRdb's table has in-frame clones only and misses some. The table lists some 60,000 clones, 91% of them singletons, with 3.5% to 4% in the top ten. This specimen was CD4+ or CD8+ T cells sorted from blood, taken in a trial of the OX40 agonist ivuxolimab. These receptors all come from an adult with an advanced solid tumor such as melanoma, head and neck, liver or kidney cancer.

This clone was detected only once. V and J are TRBV19 and TRBJ2-3, with 9 bases identical to TRBD2. This CDR3 has 16 amino acids. Per the germline V gene, CDR1 is LNHDA and CDR2 is SQIVND (reference sequence). V lost 6 bases to trimming and J lost 0 bases; unmatched junction nucleotides: 7. The CDR3 coding sequence is TGTGCCAGTAGAAGGGGACTAGCTGCTAGCACAGATACGCAGTATTTT. It is translated as CASRRGLAASTDTQYF.

This clone has more than one count but fewer than ten. V usage is TRBV4-3 and J usage is TRBJ2-2; D is unclear. Germline values: CDR1 LGHNA, CDR2 YSLEER. This CDR3 contains 12 residues. The V end lost 6 bases, the J end lost 2 bases, and 4 bases lay between the germline ends. The CDR3 sequence: CASSQNTGELFF. The CDR3 DNA is TGCGCCAGCAGTCAAAACACCGGGGAGCTGTTTTTT.

This clone has just a few counts. The CDR3 spells CASSSLTGMNTEAFF. The CDR3 nucleotides are TGTGCCAGCAGCTCCCTTACGGGTATGAACACTGAAGCTTTCTTT. The rearrangement joins TRBV7-2 to TRBJ1-1; D call uncertain. This CDR3 has 15 residues. In germline, CDR1 is SGHTA, CDR2 FQGNSA. V was pared by 4 bases and J by 0 bases, with 12 bases between.

The CDR3 nucleotides are TGTGCCAGCAGCGTAGGTTACAGCCCCTACGAGCAGTACTTC. Protein product: CASSVGYSPYEQYF. The J gene is TRBJ2-7, the V gene TRBV9; D unresolved. V was trimmed by 0 bases and J by 2 bases, leaving 9 bases between them. The CDR3 contains 14 residues. Per the germline V gene, CDR1 is SGDLS and CDR2 is YYNGEE.

This chain joins TRBV19 and TRBJ2-1; 7 bases are a match to TRBD2. Germline CDR1 LNHDA, CDR2 SQIVND (reference sequence). Trimming cost V 7 bases and J 4 bases; bases outside gene matches: 16. The CDR3 runs 17 residues. The CDR3 sequence is CASNKGDFIGGYNEQFF. The CDR3 region has the DNA TGTGCCAGTAATAAAGGGGACTTCATCGGGGGGTACAATGAGCAGTTCTTC.

The chain recombines TRBV19 with TRBJ2-1; D might be TRBD1 (6 bases). Between the trimmed V and J ends, which lost 3 bases and 4 bases, there was a span of 13 bases. Germline lookup yields CDR1 LNHDA and CDR2 SQIVND (reference sequence). There are 15 residues in the CDR3. The CDR3 sequence: CASSITGTTYNEQFF. The CDR3 nucleotides are TGTGCCAGTAGTATCACCGGGACAACTTACAATGAGCAGTTCTTC.

The gene calls are TRBV27 and TRBJ2-7; a possible D gene is TRBD1 (5 bases). The V end was cut by 3 bases, the J end by 3 bases, with 15 bases between. CDR1 is MNHEY, CDR2 SMNVEV, per germline (reference sequence). The CDR3 length is 15 residues. For the CDR3, the DNA is TGTGCCAGCAGTTTGGGGCCACAAAGACACTACGAGCAGTACTTC. Protein sequence: CASSLGPQRHYEQYF.

This chain connects TRBV7-6 to TRBJ2-1, with 8 positions matching TRBD2. CDR1 is SGHVS, CDR2 FNYEAQ, per germline. The CDR3 is made up of 15 amino acids. The ends lost 2 bases at V and 5 bases at J; junction bases unmatched: 5. This CDR3 reads CASSLYGRADNEQFF. The CDR3 region has the DNA TGTGCCAGCAGCTTATACGGGAGGGCCGACAATGAGCAGTTCTTC.

To note about this clone: A read error may produce the germline difference seen at one junction end. This chain links TRBV2 with TRBJ2-5; D is unresolved. Germline CDR1 and CDR2: SNHLY and FYNNEI. This CDR3 contains 12 residues. The CDR3 DNA reads as TGCATATCGTGGGCCTATGGAGAGACCCAGTACTTC. Translating it yields CISWAYGETQYF.

J is TRBJ2-1 and V is TRBV27, with D unclear. This CDR3 has 14 amino acids. Germline V CDR1 and CDR2: MNHEY, SMNVEV (reference sequence). With 2 bases removed from V and 0 bases from J, the gap between germline ends came to 5 bases. As DNA, the CDR3 is TGTGCCAGCAGTTTAACCTTCTCCTACAATGAGCAGTTCTTC. Translated: CASSLTFSYNEQFF.

Remarks on this clone: This sample also contains other DNA sequences that code for the same CDR3. The V gene is TRBV28, the J gene TRBJ2-1; D gene uncertain. V was clipped by 8 bases and J by 0 bases, with 14 bases between them. Germline CDR1 MDHEN, CDR2 SYDVKM. The CDR3 spans 15 residues. CDR3 sequence reads: CASASVRSSYNEQFF. The CDR3, as DNA: TGTGCCAGCGCCAGTGTTCGGTCCTCCTACAATGAGCAGTTCTTC.

The chain has TRBV27 and TRBJ2-2; tentative D call: TRBD1 (6 bases). Trimming pared 9 bases from V and 4 bases from J, leaving 9 bases between. The germline CDR1 and CDR2 sequences are MNHEY and SMNVEV (reference sequence). The CDR3 is made up of 12 amino acids. The CDR3 sequence is CASRGFTGELFF. The CDR3 nucleotides read TGTGCCAGTAGGGGGTTCACCGGGGAGCTGTTTTTT.